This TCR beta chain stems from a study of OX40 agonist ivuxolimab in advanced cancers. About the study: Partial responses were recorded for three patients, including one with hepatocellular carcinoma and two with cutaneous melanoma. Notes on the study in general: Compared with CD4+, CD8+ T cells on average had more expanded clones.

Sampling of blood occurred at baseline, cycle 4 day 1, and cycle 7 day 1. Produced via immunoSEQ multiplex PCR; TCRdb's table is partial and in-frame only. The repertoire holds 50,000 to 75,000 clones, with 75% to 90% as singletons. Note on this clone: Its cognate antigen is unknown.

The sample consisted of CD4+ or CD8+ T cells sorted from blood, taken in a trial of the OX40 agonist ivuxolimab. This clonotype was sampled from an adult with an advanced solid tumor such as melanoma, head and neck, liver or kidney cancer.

The DNA for the CDR3 is TGTGCCATGGGACTAGCGGGAGGGAGAAATGAGCAGTTCTTC. Its translation is CAMGLAGGRNEQFF. The rearrangement links TRBV28 to TRBJ2-1, with TRBD2 matching over 16 bases. Germline trimming cut 10 bases from V and 7 bases from J; bases unmatched to any gene: 4. Germline lookup yields CDR1 MDHEN and CDR2 SYDVKM. The CDR3 consists of 14 residues.